These 7 T cell receptor beta chains were sequenced from one sample in a study of TIL therapy for anti-PD-1-resistant metastatic lung cancer. Sequencing used immunoSEQ v3. Clones were sequenced by immunoSEQ multiplex PCR, and TCRdb holds only the in-frame ones, with some missing. The sample shows more than 5,000 clones, roughly 60% of them seen only once. Time point described: pre-treatment sample, taken before nivolumab and TIL therapy. Most excised metastases sampled were pleural nodules or supraclavicular lymph nodes. Source: tumor tissue, taken at baseline. Receptors were obtained from a person between 25 and 79 years old with non-small cell lung cancer.

This clone was observed a few times. The chain carries TRBV24-1 and TRBJ2-2; D gene unclear. This CDR3 contains 14 residues. Germline CDR1 reads KGHDR; CDR2 reads SFDVKD. The V end was cut by 0 bases, the J end by 4 bases, with 5 bases between. The CDR3 region is CATSDLRSTGELFF. The CDR3 DNA reads as TGTGCCACCAGTGATTTGCGCAGCACCGGGGAGCTGTTTTTT.

The V call is TRBV5-6, the J call TRBJ2-7; D possibly corresponds to TRBD2 (6 bases). V lost 0 bases and J 0 bases, leaving 7 bases between the germline ends. This CDR3 is 14 amino acids long. Germline CDR1 and CDR2: SGHDT and YYEEEE. The CDR3 is CASSLGGDSYEQYF. CDR3 nucleotides: TGTGCCAGCAGCTTGGGGGGGGACTCCTACGAGCAGTACTTC.

The chain couples TRBV6-4 to TRBJ2-3, with 8 bases lining up with TRBD1. CDR1 is MRHNA and CDR2 is SNTAGT in the germline V gene. This CDR3 spans 14 amino acids. V lost 2 bases and J lost 5; bases outside the gene matches: 3. CDR3 coding DNA: TGTGCCAGCAGTGACGGACAGGGAGGAGATACGCAGTATTTT. It is translated as CASSDGQGGDTQYF.

The chain uses TRBV4-1 and TRBJ2-3, with 11 bases lining up with TRBD2. The germline CDR1 and CDR2 sequences are MGHRA and YSYEKL. The ends lost 7 bases at V and 0 bases at J; junction bases unmatched: 3. The CDR3 length is 15 residues. The CDR3 DNA reads TGCGCCAGCAATCTAGCGGGGGGTAGCACAGATACGCAGTATTTT. As protein: CASNLAGGSTDTQYF.

The V gene is TRBV5-1, the J gene TRBJ2-3, with TRBD2 matching 13 bases. The V gene's germline CDR1 is SGHRS and CDR2 YFSETQ. V gave up 3 bases and J gave up 0 bases; unmatched junction bases: 10. This CDR3 spans 19 amino acids. This chain's CDR3 is CASSSRTSGGLLSTDTQYF. CDR3 nucleotides: TGCGCCAGCAGCTCCCGGACTAGCGGGGGCCTCCTTAGCACAGATACGCAGTATTTT.

This clone was seen a handful of times. The V and J genes are TRBV10-1 and TRBJ2-2; 8 positions agree with TRBD2. V trimming: 7 bases; J trimming: 2 bases; junction bases outside the gene matches: 9. From germline, CDR1 is WNHNN and CDR2 SYGVQD (reference sequence). The CDR3 is made up of 16 amino acids. The CDR3, as DNA: TGCGCCAGCAAAGTGTCGCGGGAGGACAACACCGGGGAGCTGTTTTTT. It translates to CASKVSREDNTGELFF.

The chain has TRBV13 and TRBJ1-1; D gene uncertain. Per the germline V gene, CDR1 is PRHDT and CDR2 is FYEKMQ (reference sequence). The CDR3 extends over 15 amino acids. V lost 2 bases to trimming and J lost 1 base, with 11 bases between them. The CDR3 coding sequence is TGTGCCAGCAGCTTAATCGGCCGGGGGAACACTGAAGCTTTCTTT. Its protein is CASSLIGRGNTEAFF.